Presented here are 6 T cell receptor beta chains from one specimen sequenced in a study of shared clonotypes between healthy human individuals (dated by TCRdb to the early 2020s). The library was made by the immunoSEQ multiplex PCR assay. Held by TCRdb, this immuneACCESS table contains in-frame sequences only and omits some clones. Under half of the omission traces to an unresolved V gene where checked; the cause of the rest is unknown. Across this sample there are over a million clones, with approximately 98.5% seen only once. Jointly, the top ten make up approximately 0.4% of the sample. Sequenced: naive CD4+ T cells sorted from blood. The cell subset or site tag for this specimen amounts to: CD45RA+ positively selected. The receptors here all came from a man between 25 and 39 years old in good health.

CDR3 sequence (DNA): TGCGCCAGCAGCTTGGTTTGGACAGGGGGACTGAATGAGCAGTTCTTC. Residues: CASSLVWTGGLNEQFF. J is TRBJ2-1 and V is TRBV5-1, with 10 bases fitting TRBD1. V gave up 0 bases and J gave up 7 bases; unmatched junction bases: 7. Germline CDR1 is SGHRS and CDR2 is YFSETQ. The CDR3 contains 16 residues.

This sequence joins TRBV2 and TRBJ1-2; a weak D match, TRBD1 (5 bases). In germline, CDR1 is SNHLY, CDR2 FYNNEI. This CDR3 contains 16 residues. V dropped 7 bases and J dropped 4 bases, with 22 bases sitting between them. CDR3 amino acids: CASIRGLGTQGYGYTF. CDR3 in DNA: TGTGCCAGCATTCGCGGACTTGGGACCCAGGGCTATGGCTACACCTTC.

This chain links TRBV5-1 with TRBJ1-1; D gene unclear. With 0 bases removed from V and 1 base from J, the gap between germline ends came to 7 bases. Germline-derived CDR1 and CDR2 are SGHRS and YFSETQ. The CDR3 has 14 amino acids. This CDR3 is CASSLGYGNTEAFF. CDR3 sequence (DNA): TGCGCCAGCAGCTTGGGATATGGGAACACTGAAGCTTTCTTT.

V is TRBV7-9 and J is TRBJ1-5; perhaps TRBD1 as D (5 bases). The CDR3 has 16 residues. CDR1 is SEHNR and CDR2 is FQNEAQ in the germline V gene (reference sequence). The V and J ends lost 5 bases and 1 base respectively, with 15 bases between them. CDR3 nucleotide sequence: TGTGCCAGCAGCCTGGTAGGCAGGGCAAGCAATCAGCCCCAGCATTTT. This gives the protein CASSLVGRASNQPQHF.

The V gene is TRBV13, the J gene TRBJ2-4; unclear D gene. Per the germline V gene, CDR1 is PRHDT and CDR2 is FYEKMQ (reference sequence). Trimming removed 2 bases at V and 0 bases at J, with 5 bases between. This CDR3 comprises 14 residues. The CDR3 coding sequence is TGTGCCAGCAGCTTAAGGACAGCCAAAAACATTCAGTACTTC. Protein sequence: CASSLRTAKNIQYF.

The genes are TRBV7-9 and TRBJ2-5; a weak D match, TRBD2 (5 bases). The CDR3 sequence is 15 residues long. The germline V and J ends were trimmed by 5 bases and 4 bases, with 17 bases remaining between them. Germline CDR1 SEHNR, CDR2 FQNEAQ (reference sequence). CDR3 coding DNA: TGTGCCAGCAGCCCTTGGACTGTGCCCCTAGAGACCCAGTACTTC. Its translation: CASSPWTVPLETQYF.